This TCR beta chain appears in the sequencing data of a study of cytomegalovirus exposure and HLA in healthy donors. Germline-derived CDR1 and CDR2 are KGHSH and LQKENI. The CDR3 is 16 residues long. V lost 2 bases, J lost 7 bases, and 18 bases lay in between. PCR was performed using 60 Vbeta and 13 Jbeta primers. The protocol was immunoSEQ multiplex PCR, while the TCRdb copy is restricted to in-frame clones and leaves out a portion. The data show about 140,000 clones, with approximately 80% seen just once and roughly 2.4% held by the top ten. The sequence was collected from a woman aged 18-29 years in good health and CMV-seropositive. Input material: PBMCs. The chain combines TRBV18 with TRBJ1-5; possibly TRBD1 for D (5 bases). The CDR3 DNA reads TGTGCCAGCTCACCAGCCGGGACTCCCGGAGGGCAGCCCCAGCATTTT. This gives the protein CASSPAGTPGGQPQHF.